What follows is one T cell receptor (beta chain) and its context. This specimen comes from a study of blood T cell repertoires in COVID-19. Background on the study: Sites in the United States, Italy and Spain provided acute and convalescent COVID-19 samples. T cells, B-cell-depleted T cells, or PBMCs supplied cDNA or gDNA.

Per the authors' pipeline: Using reference gene primer amplification, nucleated cell counts were estimated. TCRdb keeps only in-frame clones here, not all; method: immunoSEQ multiplex PCR. D and trimming were read from the DNA, whereas the V and J calls and clone size are those reported in that table. Altogether some 340,000 clones are present, about 85% being singletons, with the ten largest covering about 3.6%. The TCR comes from a woman aged 18 to 35 with acute or convalescent COVID-19. Input material: peripheral blood.

Here the CDR3 reads CASSTLNTEAFF. The CDR3, as DNA: TGTGCCAGTAGTACACTAAACACTGAAGCTTTCTTT. V and J are TRBV19 and TRBJ1-1; D unresolved. V was pared by 4 bases and J by 2 bases, with 5 bases between. CDR1 is LNHDA, CDR2 SQIVND, per germline (reference sequence). The CDR3 contains 12 residues.